These 20 T cell receptor beta chains share one sample of origin, sequenced in a study. One entry per CDR3 protein results from TCRdb running MiXCR on the 5' RACE reads. The sample yields some 62,000 distinct CDR3 sequences, 25% to 30% seen once. The sample was tumor-infiltrating naive CD4+ T cells sorted from the breast tumor. Subset here: naive CD4+ T cells, CD4+CD45RA+CD25-. The source is a female donor with breast cancer.

The sample holds one count of this clonotype. Mismatch with germline at one junction end may stem from a read error. The chain has TRBV6-6 and TRBJ1-6, with TRBD1 as a possible D gene (6 bases). CDR3 size: 16 residues. Germline V gene data show CDR1 as MNHNY and CDR2 as SVGAGI (reference sequence). Here the CDR3 reads CTSRSDRKPLDSPLHF. In DNA, the CDR3 is TGTACCAGCAGGTCCGACAGGAAACCACTTGATTCACCCCTCCACTTT.

This clonotype was seen more than once but under ten times. This CDR3 is CATSADGYSLEQYF. DNA for the CDR3: TGTGCCACCAGTGCCGACGGTTATTCCCTCGAGCAGTACTTC. J is TRBJ2-7 and V is TRBV24-1; D not resolved. Germline CDR1 KGHDR, CDR2 SFDVKD. The CDR3 has 14 amino acids. Trimming pared 5 bases from V and 6 bases from J, leaving 16 bases between.

The chain is built from TRBV5-1 and TRBJ2-1, with TRBD1 as a possible D gene (6 bases). The CDR3 length is 14 residues. The germline CDR1 and CDR2 sequences are SGHRS and YFSETQ. Trimming left V 3 bases short and J 10 bases short, with 17 bases between. CDR3 loop: CASSSIQGLKEQFF. DNA of the CDR3: TGCGCCAGCAGCTCGATACAGGGCTTGAAAGAGCAGTTCTTC.

Only a few counts were recorded for this clonotype. The chain is built from TRBV7-2 and TRBJ2-7; D remains ambiguous. The CDR3 sequence is 13 residues long. Trimming left V 1 base short and J 2 bases short, with 6 bases between. CDR1 and CDR2 from the germline V gene are SGHTA and FQGNSA. The CDR3 reads CASSLVEAYEQYF. The CDR3 DNA reads as TGTGCCAGCAGCTTAGTCGAGGCCTACGAGCAGTACTTC.

This rearrangement joins TRBV15 to TRBJ2-1; 10 nucleotides line up with TRBD2. V was pared by 7 bases and J by 10 bases, with 13 bases of the junction left unmatched. CDR3 length: 15 residues. CDR1 and CDR2 (germline): LNHNV, YYDKDF (reference sequence). The CDR3 coding sequence is TGTGCCACCACCATCGCTCCGGGACTAGCGACGGAGCAGTTCTTC. Translated, it gives CATTIAPGLATEQFF.

This clonotype showed up just a few times. The rearrangement links TRBV5-1 to TRBJ2-5, with 14 bases matching TRBD2. The V and J ends lost 0 bases and 1 base, in that order; junction bases with no gene match: 2. Germline V gene lookup returns CDR1 SGHRS and CDR2 YFSETQ. CDR3 length: 17 residues. CDR3 protein: CASSLGTSGRTQETQYF. The CDR3 DNA follows: TGCGCCAGCAGCTTGGGGACTAGCGGGAGGACCCAAGAGACCCAGTACTTC.

This clonotype was seen many times. V is TRBV5-1 and J is TRBJ2-2, with a weak D call TRBD1 (5 bases). CDR1 SGHRS and CDR2 YFSETQ come from the germline V gene. Trimming removed 5 bases from V and 2 bases from J, with 13 bases in between. CDR3 length: 15 residues. The CDR3 sequence: CASRQDIPNTGELFF. CDR3 DNA: TGCGCCAGCAGACAGGACATCCCAAACACCGGGGAGCTGTTTTTT.

J is TRBJ2-1 and V is TRBV20-1, with TRBD2 matching 7 bases. CDR1 and CDR2 from the germline V gene are DFQATT and SNEGSKA (reference sequence). V lost 3 bases and J lost 5; bases outside the gene matches: 16. The length of the CDR3 is 17 residues. The CDR3 sequence: CSASSLVIQRGNNEQFF. The CDR3 region has the DNA TGCAGTGCTAGCTCCCTCGTAATACAGCGGGGTAACAATGAGCAGTTCTTC.

A word on this clonotype: This likely comes from a read error, as the CDR3 has no conserved phenylalanine or tryptophan at its end. Written as DNA, the CDR3 is TGCGCCAGCAGCTTGGATGGGAGCCCCAACGTCCTGACTCTC. Translation gives CASSLDGSPNVLTL. The V and J genes are TRBV5-1 and TRBJ2-6, with D possibly being TRBD2 (5 bases). V was shortened by 0 bases and J by 8 bases, with 9 bases between the two germline ends. There are 14 residues in the CDR3. Germline CDR1 is SGHRS and CDR2 is YFSETQ.

V is TRBV4-2 and J is TRBJ2-1, with D unclear. CDR3 length equals 16 residues. V was pared by 3 bases and J by 7 bases, with 19 bases between. Germline V gives CDR1 LGHNA, CDR2 YNFKEQ. The DNA for the CDR3 is TGTGCCAGCAGCCAGTCCCTTGCGTCCGCTTTTAATGAGCAGTTCTTC. Translation gives CASSQSLASAFNEQFF.

This clonotype turned up a few times. V is TRBV5-1 and J is TRBJ2-1, with TRBD2 matching 11 bases. Losses at the gene ends were 2 bases for V and 3 bases for J; bases not matched to a gene: 4. Germline-derived CDR1 and CDR2 are SGHRS and YFSETQ. This CDR3 is 16 amino acids long. The CDR3 here is CASSLGTSGRYNEQFF. The CDR3, as DNA: TGCGCCAGCAGCTTAGGGACTAGCGGACGCTACAATGAGCAGTTCTTC.

CDR3 amino acids: CASSLVWMEKLFF. In DNA form, the CDR3 reads TGTGCCAGCAGCTTAGTTTGGATGGAAAAACTGTTTTTT. V usage is TRBV11-2 and J usage is TRBJ1-4, with D uncertain. This CDR3 has 13 amino acids. Trimming pared 1 base from V and 8 bases from J, leaving 8 bases between. CDR1 is SGHAT, CDR2 FQNNGV, per germline.

This sequence joins TRBV28 and TRBJ1-1; D ambiguous. Germline-derived CDR1 and CDR2 are MDHEN and SYDVKM. This CDR3 comprises 12 residues. V lost 5 bases to trimming and J lost 2 bases, with 6 bases between them. In DNA form, the CDR3 reads TGTGCCAGCAGTATTCCAAACACTGAAGCTTTCTTT. Protein product: CASSIPNTEAFF.

This clonotype was observed a few times. The genes are TRBV4-1 and TRBJ2-5, with D maybe TRBD2 (6 bases). V lost 3 bases to trimming and J lost 5 bases, with 13 bases between them. The CDR3 is 14 amino acids. Looked up from germline, CDR1 is MGHRA and CDR2 is YSYEKL. The CDR3 DNA is TGCGCCAGCAGCCATGGGAGGCTTACTGAGACCCAGTACTTC. Translation gives CASSHGRLTETQYF.

The V and J genes are TRBV12-3 or TRBV12-4 and TRBJ2-6; either TRBD1 or TRBD2 may supply D (5 bases each). The V gene lost 6 bases and the J gene lost 0 bases, with 15 bases spanning the gap. The CDR3 sequence is 17 residues long. CDR3 sequence reads: CASSPTGGHSGANVLTF. The CDR3 DNA reads TGTGCCAGCAGCCCCACAGGAGGCCACTCTGGGGCCAACGTCCTGACTTTC.

The table lists this clonotype with a few counts. The rearrangement links TRBV5-5 to TRBJ2-6; D ambiguous. V was shortened by 6 bases and J by 2 bases, with 6 bases between the two germline ends. The CDR3 has 13 amino acids. CDR1 and CDR2 from the germline V gene are SGHKS and YYEKEE (reference sequence). CDR3 coding DNA: TGTGCCAGCAATAGGGCTGGGGCCAACGTCCTGACTTTC. It codes for CASNRAGANVLTF.

The rearrangement uses TRBV9 and TRBJ1-1, with a tentative D call TRBD1 (6 bases). Per the germline V gene, CDR1 is SGDLS and CDR2 is YYNGEE. The V end lost 0 bases, the J end lost 3 bases, and 21 bases lay between the germline ends. CDR3 length equals 18 residues. The CDR3 DNA is TGTGCCAGCAGCGTAGGATCAATCTCGAGGGGGTCGGACACTGAAGCTTTCTTT. Its protein is CASSVGSISRGSDTEAFF.

This clonotype was counted many times. The chain couples TRBV2 to TRBJ2-1, with 7 bases fitting TRBD2. The length of the CDR3 is 14 residues. From germline, CDR1 is SNHLY and CDR2 FYNNEI. J gave up 0 bases and V 7 bases, and 3 bases lay outside the gene matches. The CDR3 DNA reads as TGTGCCAGCAAGGTAGCGGGCTCCTACAATGAGCAGTTCTTC. Its translation: CASKVAGSYNEQFF.

V and J are TRBV20-1 and TRBJ2-1; D call uncertain. This CDR3 spans 11 amino acids. Germline loops: CDR1 DFQATT, CDR2 SNEGSKA (reference sequence). V was trimmed by 5 bases and J by 4 bases, leaving 6 bases between them. Here the CDR3 DNA reads TGCAGTGCTTACAAGTACAATGAGCAGTTCTTC. It encodes CSAYKYNEQFF.

V and J are TRBV11-2 and TRBJ1-6; 7 bases are a match to TRBD1. Trimming took 5 bases from V and 9 from J; bases not matched to a gene: 4. Germline assignment: CDR1 SGHAT and CDR2 FQNNGV. The CDR3 sequence is 13 residues long. The CDR3 DNA reads as TGTGCCAGCAGCCCCAACAGGGGTTCACCCCTCCACTTT. Protein sequence: CASSPNRGSPLHF.